This TCR beta chain originates from a study of T cell responses to AZD1222 COVID-19 vaccine. Overall study findings and caveats: Vaccine-associated CD4 TCRs spanned spike, dominant at 160-218 and 743-854. A rise in Spike-specific TCR breadth and depth followed two AZD1222 doses.

Germline V CDR1 and CDR2: MNHEY, SMNVEV (reference sequence). The V gene end was trimmed by 6 bases and the J gene end by 4 bases; junction bases not matched to a gene: 3. This CDR3 comprises 13 residues. TCRdb keeps only in-frame clones here, not all; method: immunoSEQ multiplex PCR. This sample yields about 130,000 clones, of which 90% are seen a single time; 1.5% to 2% belongs to the top ten. The sample holds one count of this clone. What it recognizes is unknown. The sequence was collected from an adult in good health. The chain employs TRBV27 and TRBJ2-7, with 10 bases that match TRBD2. The specimen was peripheral blood, collected on day 0 of AZD1222 vaccination. Here the CDR3 reads CASRASGGYEQYF. CDR3 sequence (DNA): TGTGCCAGCAGGGCTAGCGGGGGTTACGAGCAGTACTTC.